The sequence of this T cell receptor beta chain was determined in a study of T cell repertoires in ileal Crohn's disease. Study-level background: 30% to 40% were active smokers at surgery; median disease duration was 7.9 years.

A remark on this clone: Its specificity is not known.

Clones were read by immunoSEQ multiplex PCR, and TCRdb kept only the in-frame ones, dropping some. This sample yields about 17,000 clones, of which about 60% are seen a single time; 6.5% belongs to the top ten. Whole-study findings and limits: Active smokers at surgery had more clonal expansions than non-smokers.

From germline, CDR1 is MNHNS and CDR2 SASEGT. The CDR3 contains 13 residues. The V end was cut by 2 bases, the J end by 1 base, with 5 bases between. This TCR came from an adult with Crohn's disease. Source material: ileal tissue. V usage is TRBV6-1 and J usage is TRBJ1-1; D gene ambiguous. The CDR3 coding sequence is TGTGCCAGCAGTGAATGGCAGAACACTGAAGCTTTCTTT. As protein: CASSEWQNTEAFF.